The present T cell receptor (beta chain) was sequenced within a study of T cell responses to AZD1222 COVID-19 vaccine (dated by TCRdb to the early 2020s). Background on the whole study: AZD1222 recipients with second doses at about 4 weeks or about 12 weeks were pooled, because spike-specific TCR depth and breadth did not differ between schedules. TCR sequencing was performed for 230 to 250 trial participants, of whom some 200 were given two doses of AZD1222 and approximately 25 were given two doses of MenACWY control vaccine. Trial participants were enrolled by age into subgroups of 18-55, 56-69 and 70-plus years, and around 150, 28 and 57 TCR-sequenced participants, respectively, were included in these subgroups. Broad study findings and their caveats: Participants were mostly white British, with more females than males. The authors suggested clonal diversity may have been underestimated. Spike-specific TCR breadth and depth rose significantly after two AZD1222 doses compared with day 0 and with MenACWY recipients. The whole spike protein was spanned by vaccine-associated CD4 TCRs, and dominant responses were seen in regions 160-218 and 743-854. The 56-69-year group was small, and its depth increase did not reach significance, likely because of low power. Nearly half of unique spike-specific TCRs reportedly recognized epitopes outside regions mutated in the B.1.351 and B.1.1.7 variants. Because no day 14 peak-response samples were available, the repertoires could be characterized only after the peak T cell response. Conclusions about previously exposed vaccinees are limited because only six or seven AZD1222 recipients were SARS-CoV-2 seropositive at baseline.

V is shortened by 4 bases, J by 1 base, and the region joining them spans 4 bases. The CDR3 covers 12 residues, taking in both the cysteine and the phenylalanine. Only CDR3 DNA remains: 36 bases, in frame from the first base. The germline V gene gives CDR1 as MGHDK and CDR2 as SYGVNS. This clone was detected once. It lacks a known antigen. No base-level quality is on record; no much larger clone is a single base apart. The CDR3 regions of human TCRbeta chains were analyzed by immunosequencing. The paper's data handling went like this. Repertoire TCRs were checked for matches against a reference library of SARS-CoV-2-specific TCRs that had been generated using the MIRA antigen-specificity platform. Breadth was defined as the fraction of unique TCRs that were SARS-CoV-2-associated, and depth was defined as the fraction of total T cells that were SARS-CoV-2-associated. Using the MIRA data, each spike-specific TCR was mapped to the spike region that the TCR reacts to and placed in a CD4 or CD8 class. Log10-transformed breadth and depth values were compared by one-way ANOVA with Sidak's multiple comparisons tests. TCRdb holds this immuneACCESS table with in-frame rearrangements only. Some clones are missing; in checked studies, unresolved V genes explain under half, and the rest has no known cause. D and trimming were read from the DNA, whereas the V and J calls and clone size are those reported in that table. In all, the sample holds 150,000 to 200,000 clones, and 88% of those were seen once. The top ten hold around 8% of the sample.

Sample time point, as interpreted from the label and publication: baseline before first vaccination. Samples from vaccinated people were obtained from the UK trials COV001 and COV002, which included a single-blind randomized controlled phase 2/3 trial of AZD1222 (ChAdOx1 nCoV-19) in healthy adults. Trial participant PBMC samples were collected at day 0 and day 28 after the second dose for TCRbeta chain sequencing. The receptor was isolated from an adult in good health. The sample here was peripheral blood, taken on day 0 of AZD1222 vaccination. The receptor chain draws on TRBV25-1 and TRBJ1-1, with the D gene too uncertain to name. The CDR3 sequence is CASSGRNTEAFF. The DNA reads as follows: TGTGCCAGCAGTGGAAGGAACACTGAAGCTTTCTTT.